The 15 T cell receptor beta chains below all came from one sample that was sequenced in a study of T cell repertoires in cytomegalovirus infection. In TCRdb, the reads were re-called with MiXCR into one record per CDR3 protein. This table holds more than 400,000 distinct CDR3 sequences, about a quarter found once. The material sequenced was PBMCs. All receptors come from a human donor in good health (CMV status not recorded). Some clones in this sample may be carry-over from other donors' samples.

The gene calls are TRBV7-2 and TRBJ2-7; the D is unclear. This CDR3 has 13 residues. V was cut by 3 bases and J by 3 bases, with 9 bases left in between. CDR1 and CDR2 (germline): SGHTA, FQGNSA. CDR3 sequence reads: CASSLTKNYEQYV. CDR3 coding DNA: TGTGCCAGCAGCTTGACCAAGAACTACGAGCAGTACGTC.

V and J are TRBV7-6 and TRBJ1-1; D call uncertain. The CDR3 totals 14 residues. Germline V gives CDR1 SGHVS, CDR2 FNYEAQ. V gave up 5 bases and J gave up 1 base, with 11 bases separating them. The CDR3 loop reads CASSPSAANTEAFF. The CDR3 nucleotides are TGTGCCAGCAGCCCCTCAGCAGCGAACACTGAAGCTTTCTTT.

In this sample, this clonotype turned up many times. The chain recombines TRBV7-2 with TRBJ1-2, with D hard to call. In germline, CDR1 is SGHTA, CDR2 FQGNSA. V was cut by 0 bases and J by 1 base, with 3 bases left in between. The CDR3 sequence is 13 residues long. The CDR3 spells CASSLALNYGYTF. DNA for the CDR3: TGTGCCAGCAGCTTAGCCCTTAACTATGGCTACACCTTC.

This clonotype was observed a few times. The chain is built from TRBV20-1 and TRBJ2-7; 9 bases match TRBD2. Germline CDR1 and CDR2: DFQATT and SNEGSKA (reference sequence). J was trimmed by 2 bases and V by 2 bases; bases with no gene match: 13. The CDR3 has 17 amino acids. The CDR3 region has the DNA TGCAGTGCTAGACCCTCCGGTGGTAGCGGGAGCCCCTACGAGCAGTACTTC. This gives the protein CSARPSGGSGSPYEQYF.

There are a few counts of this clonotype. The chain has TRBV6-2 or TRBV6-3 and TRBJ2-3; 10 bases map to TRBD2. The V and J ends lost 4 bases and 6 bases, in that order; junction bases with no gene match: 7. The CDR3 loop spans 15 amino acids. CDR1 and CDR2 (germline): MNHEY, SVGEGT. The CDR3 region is CASSSHSGRTDTQYF. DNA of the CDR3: TGTGCCAGCAGTTCCCATAGCGGGAGGACGGATACGCAGTATTTT.

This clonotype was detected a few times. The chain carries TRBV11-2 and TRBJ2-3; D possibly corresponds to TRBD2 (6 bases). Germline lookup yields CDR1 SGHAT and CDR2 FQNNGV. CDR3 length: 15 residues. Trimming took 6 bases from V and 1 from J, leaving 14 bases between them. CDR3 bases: TGTGCCAGCAGAAAACCGGGACTTCGCACAGATACGCAGTATTTT. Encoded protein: CASRKPGLRTDTQYF.

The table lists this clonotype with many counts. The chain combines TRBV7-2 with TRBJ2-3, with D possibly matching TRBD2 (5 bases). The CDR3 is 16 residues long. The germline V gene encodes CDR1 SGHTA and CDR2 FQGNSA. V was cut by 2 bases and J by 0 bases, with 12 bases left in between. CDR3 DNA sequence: TGTGCCAGCAGCTTATGGTTCGGCGGGAGCACAGATACGCAGTATTTT. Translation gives CASSLWFGGSTDTQYF.

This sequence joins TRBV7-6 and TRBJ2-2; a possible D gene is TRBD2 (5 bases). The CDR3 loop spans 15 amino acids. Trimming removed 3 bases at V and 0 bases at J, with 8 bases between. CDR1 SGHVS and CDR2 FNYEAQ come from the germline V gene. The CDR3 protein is CASSFPGTNTGELFF. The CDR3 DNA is TGTGCCAGCAGCTTTCCGGGGACGAACACCGGGGAGCTGTTTTTT.

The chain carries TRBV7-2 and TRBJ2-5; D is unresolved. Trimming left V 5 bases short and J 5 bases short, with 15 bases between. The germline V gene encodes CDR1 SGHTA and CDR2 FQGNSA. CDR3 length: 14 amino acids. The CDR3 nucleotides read TGTGCCAGCAGCCCTCGGGCGTCCTCGGAGACCCAGTACTTC. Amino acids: CASSPRASSETQYF.

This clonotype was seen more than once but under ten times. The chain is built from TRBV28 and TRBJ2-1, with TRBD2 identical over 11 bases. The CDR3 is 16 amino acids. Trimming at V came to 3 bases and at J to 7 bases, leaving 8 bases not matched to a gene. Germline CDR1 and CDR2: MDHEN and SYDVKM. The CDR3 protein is CASSFSGRAYGNEQFF. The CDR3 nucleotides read TGTGCCAGCAGTTTTAGCGGGAGGGCCTACGGGAATGAGCAGTTCTTC.

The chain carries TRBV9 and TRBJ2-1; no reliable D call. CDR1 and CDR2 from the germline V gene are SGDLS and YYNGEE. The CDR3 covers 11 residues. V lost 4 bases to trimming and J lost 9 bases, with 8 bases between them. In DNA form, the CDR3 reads TGTGCCAGCAGCCAGATGGGTGAGCAGTTCTTC. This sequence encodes CASSQMGEQFF.

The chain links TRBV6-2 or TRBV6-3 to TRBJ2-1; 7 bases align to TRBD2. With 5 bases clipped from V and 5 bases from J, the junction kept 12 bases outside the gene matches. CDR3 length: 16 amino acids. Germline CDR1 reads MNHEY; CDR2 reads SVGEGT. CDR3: CASSRGGASGNNEQFF. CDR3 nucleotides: TGTGCCAGCAGTAGGGGTGGGGCTAGCGGCAACAATGAGCAGTTCTTC.

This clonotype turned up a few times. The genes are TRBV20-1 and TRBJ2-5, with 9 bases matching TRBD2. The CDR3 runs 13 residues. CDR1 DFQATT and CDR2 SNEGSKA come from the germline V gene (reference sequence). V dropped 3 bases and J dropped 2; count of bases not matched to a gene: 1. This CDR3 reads CSARTSGQETQYF. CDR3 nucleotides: TGCAGTGCTAGGACTAGCGGACAAGAGACCCAGTACTTC.

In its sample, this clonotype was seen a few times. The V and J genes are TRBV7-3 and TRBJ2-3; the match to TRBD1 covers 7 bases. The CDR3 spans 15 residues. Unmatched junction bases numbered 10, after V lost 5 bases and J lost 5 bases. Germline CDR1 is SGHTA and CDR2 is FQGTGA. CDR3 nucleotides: TGTGCCAGCAGCCCGACAGGGAATAGTCGAGATACGCAGTATTTT. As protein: CASSPTGNSRDTQYF.

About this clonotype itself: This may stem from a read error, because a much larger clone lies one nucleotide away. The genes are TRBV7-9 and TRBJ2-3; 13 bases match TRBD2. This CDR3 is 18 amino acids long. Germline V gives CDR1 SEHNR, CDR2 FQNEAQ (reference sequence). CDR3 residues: CASSSPGTSGDPTGTQYF. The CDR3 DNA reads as TGTGCCAGCAGCTCCCCCGGGACTAGCGGGGACCCCACAGGTACGCAGTATTTT.